The rows below give T cell receptor beta chains drawn from one sample of a study of shared clonotypes between healthy human individuals. Some clones are missing from TCRdb's copy, which holds only in-frame ones; the method was immunoSEQ multiplex PCR. The sample includes 400,000 to 600,000 clones, over 60% of them seen just once. Sample: PBMCs. Receptors were obtained from a woman between 35 and 50 years old in good health. Some clones in this sample may be carry-over from other donors' samples. Both conserved end residues are part of each CDR3. The D gene is left open where the match is weak. Clone size is given for some rows only: seen once, a few or many times, or a class if the clone is expanded.

V gene	D gene	J gene	clone size	CDR3 DNA	CDR3 protein
TRBV2	.	TRBJ2-7	few	TGTGCCAGCTGCCCCAGCGTACGGGAGTACGAGCAGTACTTC	CASCPSVREYEQYF
TRBV7-9	.	TRBJ1-1	once	TGTGCCAGCAGCCTACCTCCGTTTACTGAAGCTTTCTTT	CASSLPPFTEAFF
TRBV5-1	TRBD2	TRBJ2-1	.	TGCGCCAGCAGCTTGGAAGTGGCGGGAGGACGTAATGAGCAGTTCTTC	CASSLEVAGGRNEQFF
TRBV11-1	.	TRBJ2-5	.	TGTGCCAGCAGCTTAAAGGAGGGACACTATCAAGAGACCCAGTACTTC	CASSLKEGHYQETQYF
TRBV19	.	TRBJ1-4	medium-sized	TGTGCCAGTAGTATAGGGGTTTCTGAAGAAAAACTGTTTTTT	CASSIGVSEEKLFF
TRBV28	.	TRBJ2-2	.	TGTGCCAGCGGGCAGGGGGGTTCCACCGGGGAGCTGTTTTTT	CASGQGGSTGELFF
TRBV6-6	TRBD1	TRBJ2-5	many	TGTGCCAGCAGTTACTCGGGACAGGGCTGGGAGACCCAGTACTTC	CASSYSGQGWETQYF
TRBV18	.	TRBJ2-7	.	TGTGCCAGCTCACCCCGACAGCGTAGGGAGCAGTACTTC	CASSPRQRREQYF
TRBV6-5	TRBD2	TRBJ2-7	few	TGTGCCAGCAGCCGACAGCTAGCGGGAGGTTCCGAGCAGTACTTC	CASSRQLAGGSEQYF
TRBV7-2	.	TRBJ1-3	.	TGTGCCAGCAGCTTATCAGCCACCTCTGGAAACACCATATATTTT	CASSLSATSGNTIYF
TRBV6-6	.	TRBJ2-3	once	TGTGCCAGCAGTTACTTACTGAGCGGGAGCACAGATACGCAGTATTTT	CASSYLLSGSTDTQYF
TRBV6-6	TRBD2	TRBJ2-5	once	TGTGCCAGCTCGGCCGCCGGGGGGGAGACCCAGTACTTC	CASSAAGGETQYF
TRBV10-3	.	TRBJ2-1	.	TGTGCCATCAGTGGGACTTTGGTGGGGAACAATGAGCAGTTCTTC	CAISGTLVGNNEQFF
TRBV2	TRBD2	TRBJ2-1	.	TGTGCCACCCAGCGGGATTGGTCCTACAATGAGCAGTTCTTC	CATQRDWSYNEQFF
TRBV28	.	TRBJ1-1	.	TGTGCCAGCAGTCTCCAGCCGACAGCCCGCGTTTTCTTT	CASSLQPTARVFF
TRBV18	TRBD2	TRBJ2-1	.	TGTGCCAGCTCGCCGGCGGGACTAGCGTTCAATGAGCAGTTCTTC	CASSPAGLAFNEQFF
TRBV6-6	TRBD1	TRBJ1-6	.	TGTGCCAGCAGCATACCGACAGGGTCGAATTCACCCCTCCACTTT	CASSIPTGSNSPLHF
TRBV28	.	TRBJ2-7	few	TGTGCCAGCAACCACCCTGGCGGCACCTACGAGCAGTACTTC	CASNHPGGTYEQYF
TRBV6-6	.	TRBJ2-4	.	TGTGCCAGCAGTTATTTAGGCACCGCCAAAAACATTCAGTACTTC	CASSYLGTAKNIQYF
TRBV6-5	.	TRBJ2-5	.	TGTGCCAGCAGTTACTCGAAGGGGGATGGGGAGACCCAGTACTTC	CASSYSKGDGETQYF
TRBV19	.	TRBJ1-2	.	TGTGCCAGTAGTATACAAGGGGGGCGTAGAGATGGCTACACCTTC	CASSIQGGRRDGYTF
TRBV5-1	.	TRBJ2-3	.	TGCGCCAGCAGCCCCCAAAGGGACCACACAGATACGCAGTATTTT	CASSPQRDHTDTQYF
TRBV2	TRBD2	TRBJ2-5	.	TGTGCCAGCGCCTCGGGGGGATTCCAAGAGACCCAGTACTTC	CASASGGFQETQYF
TRBV6-6	.	TRBJ1-1	.	TGTGCCAGCCGAGATCGGGGGGGAGCTATGAACACTGAAGCTTTCTTT	CASRDRGGAMNTEAFF
TRBV28	.	TRBJ1-5	.	TGTGCCAGCAGTTTCGCAGGGGCCAATCAGCCCCAGCATTTT	CASSFAGANQPQHF
TRBV19	TRBD2	TRBJ2-2	.	TGTGCCAGTAGTAGACTAGCCCACACCGGGGAGCTGTTTTTT	CASSRLAHTGELFF
TRBV5-1	TRBD2	TRBJ2-7	.	TGCGCCAGCAGCTTGGCCCGGACTAGCGCTAGCTCCTACGAGCAGTACTTC	CASSLARTSASSYEQYF
TRBV29-1	.	TRBJ1-1	few	TGCAGCGTTGAAGACGGGGCTAACACTGAAGCTTTCTTT	CSVEDGANTEAFF
TRBV5-6	TRBD1	TRBJ2-5	.	TGTGCCAGCGAACCAGGGACAGGGTATTCGGAGGGCCAGTACTTC	CASEPGTGYSEGQYF
TRBV7-9	TRBD2	TRBJ2-5	.	TGTGCCAGCAGCTTTAGACTAGCGGGCTACCAAGAGACCCAGTACTTC	CASSFRLAGYQETQYF
TRBV19	TRBD1	TRBJ2-5	.	TGTGCCAGTAGTCGGGACAGGGGCCTAGAGACCCAGTACTTC	CASSRDRGLETQYF
TRBV7-8	.	TRBJ2-1	.	TGTGCCAGCAGCCCCCGACAGGCGAGCTCCTACAATGAGCAGTTCTTC	CASSPRQASSYNEQFF
TRBV4-1	TRBD2	TRBJ2-7	.	TGCGCCAGCAGTCTCAGCGGGGGCTCCTCCTACGAGCAGTACTTC	CASSLSGGSSYEQYF
TRBV7-3	.	TRBJ1-2	.	TGTGCCAGCAGCTTAGGGATTTCGGATCGTGGCTACACCTTC	CASSLGISDRGYTF
TRBV6-1	.	TRBJ1-2	.	TGTGCCAGCAGTGAAGATGGACCTAACTATGGCTACACCTTC	CASSEDGPNYGYTF
TRBV5-1	TRBD1	TRBJ2-1	.	TGCGCCAGCAGCTTGGGGACAGGGTCCTACAATGAGCAGTTCTTC	CASSLGTGSYNEQFF
TRBV6-6	TRBD2	TRBJ2-7	.	TGTGCCAGCAGTTACTTGACTAGCGGGAGGCACGAGCAGTACTTC	CASSYLTSGRHEQYF
TRBV18	TRBD2	TRBJ2-7	.	TGTGCCAGCTCAGTTACCGGGACTAGCGGGCCCTACGAGCAGTACTTC	CASSVTGTSGPYEQYF
TRBV19	TRBD1	TRBJ2-5	once	TGTGCCAGCGCTACAGGGGGATGGGAGACCCAGTACTTC	CASATGGWETQYF
TRBV28	TRBD2	TRBJ2-3	.	TGTGCCAGCAGTTCCCTAGCGGGCAGGAATACGCAGTATTTT	CASSSLAGRNTQYF
TRBV7-3	.	TRBJ2-7	.	TGTGCCAGCAGCCCGTCGGGACCCGACTACGAGCAGTACTTC	CASSPSGPDYEQYF
TRBV5-4	TRBD1	TRBJ2-2	few	TGTGCCAGCAGCTCGGGACAGAATCGGGCCGGGGAGCTGTTTTTT	CASSSGQNRAGELFF
TRBV5-1	.	TRBJ1-1	.	TGCGCCAGCAAGCTCGTCAGGGGGAACACTGAAGCTTTCTTT	CASKLVRGNTEAFF
TRBV5-4	.	TRBJ1-6	few	TGTGCCAGCAGCTTGGGCCTCGGGACCCTGACCAATTCACCCCTCCACTTT	CASSLGLGTLTNSPLHF
TRBV7-2	.	TRBJ2-2	once	TGTGCCAGCAGCTTACGTACAGGGCGCACCGGGGAGCTGTTTTTT	CASSLRTGRTGELFF
TRBV5-1	.	TRBJ1-3	.	TGCGCCAGCAGCCCGCGAGGCTCTGGAAACACCATATATTTT	CASSPRGSGNTIYF
TRBV27	.	TRBJ2-1	many	TGTGCCAGCAGTTTGCTAGCCCTAGGGAATGAGCAGTTCTTC	CASSLLALGNEQFF
TRBV5-1	TRBD1	TRBJ2-2	.	TGCGCCAGCAGCTTGGTTGGGACAGGGGGCACCGGGGAGCTGTTTTTT	CASSLVGTGGTGELFF
TRBV18	.	TRBJ2-1	few	TGTGCCAGCTCACCCCTGTTGGTAGCGGAGGGGTCCTACAATGAGCAGTTCTTC	CASSPLLVAEGSYNEQFF
TRBV5-4	.	TRBJ2-5	once	TGTGCCAGCAGCCCGCTGGGAAGGGGCCAAGAGACCCAGTACTTC	CASSPLGRGQETQYF
TRBV2	TRBD2	TRBJ2-7	.	TGTGCCAGCAGGCAGGGACTAGCGGGCGAGCAGTACTTC	CASRQGLAGEQYF
TRBV2	TRBD2	TRBJ2-1	.	TGTGCCAGCAGTGAGAAGCTCGGGACTAGCGGGAGTGGGGTGGGGAATGAGCAGTTCTTC	CASSEKLGTSGSGVGNEQFF
TRBV29-1	.	TRBJ1-1	few	TGCAGCGGATTCTCAAGCCGGGGCACTGAAGCTTTCTTT	CSGFSSRGTEAFF
TRBV7-9	.	TRBJ2-1	.	TGTGCCAGCAGCTTAGTCCTAGAGGCCTACAATGAGCAGTTCTTC	CASSLVLEAYNEQFF